This T cell receptor beta chain emerged from a study of blood T cell repertoires in COVID-19. Data came from immunoSEQ multiplex PCR; TCRdb stores just in-frame clones and leaves some out. This sample has roughly 160,000 clones, with roughly 84% found just once. CDR3 size: 14 residues. Per the germline V gene, CDR1 is SGHNT and CDR2 is YENEEA. The V and J ends lost 1 base and 6 bases respectively, with 9 bases between them. This clonotype was sampled from a man at least 80 years old with COVID-19, enrolled during active disease. Sample: peripheral blood. V and J are TRBV11-3 and TRBJ2-2; D remains ambiguous. CDR3 in amino acids: CASSLAASAGELFF. CDR3 nucleotide sequence: TGTGCCAGCAGCTTAGCGGCCAGCGCCGGGGAGCTGTTTTTT.